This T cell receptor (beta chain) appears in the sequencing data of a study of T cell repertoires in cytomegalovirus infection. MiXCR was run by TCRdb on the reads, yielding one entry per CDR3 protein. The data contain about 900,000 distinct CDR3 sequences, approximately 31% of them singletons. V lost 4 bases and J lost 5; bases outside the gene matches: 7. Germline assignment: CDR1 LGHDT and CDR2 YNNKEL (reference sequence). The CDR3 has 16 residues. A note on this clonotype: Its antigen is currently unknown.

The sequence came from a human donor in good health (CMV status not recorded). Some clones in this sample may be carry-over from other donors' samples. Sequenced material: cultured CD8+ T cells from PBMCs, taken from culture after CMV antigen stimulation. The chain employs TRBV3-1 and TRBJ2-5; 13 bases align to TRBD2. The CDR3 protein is CASSPEGLAGMETQYF. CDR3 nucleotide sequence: TGTGCCAGCAGCCCCGAGGGACTAGCGGGGATGGAGACCCAGTACTTC.